This passage covers 30 T cell receptor beta chains from one sample sequenced in a study of cytomegalovirus exposure and HLA in healthy donors. The primer mix had 60 Vbeta and 13 Jbeta primers. Only in-frame clones appear in the TCRdb table, and some are missing; sequencing was by immunoSEQ multiplex PCR. The table includes more than 100,000 clones, roughly 78% detected once. The specimen sequenced was PBMCs. These receptors all come from a woman aged 30 to 39 in good health and CMV-seropositive.

The chain carries TRBV6-4 and TRBJ1-5; 11 nucleotides line up with TRBD1. Losses at the gene ends were 8 bases for V and 6 bases for J; bases not matched to a gene: 0. The germline gives CDR1 MRHNA, CDR2 SNTAGT. The CDR3 consists of 12 residues. The CDR3 DNA reads TGTGCCAGCGGGACAGGGGGTCAGCCCCAGCATTTT. It is translated as CASGTGGQPQHF.

CDR3 bases: TGCGCCAGCAGCCAAGCGTGGAACAGAGACCTAATGAAAAGACTGTTTTTT. Its translation is CASSQAWNRDLMKRLFF. The chain joins TRBV4-3 to TRBJ1-4; no definite D call. The V gene's germline CDR1 is LGHNA and CDR2 YSLEER. Between the trimmed V and J ends, which lost 1 base and 13 bases, there was a span of 25 bases. The CDR3 loop spans 17 amino acids.

This chain joins TRBV2 and TRBJ2-1, with a weak D call TRBD1 (6 bases). CDR1 and CDR2 from the germline V gene are SNHLY and FYNNEI. V shed 4 bases and J shed 0 bases, with 13 bases lying between them. This CDR3 is 16 amino acids long. The CDR3 here is CASSGRTASSYNEQFF. CDR3 nucleotides: TGTGCCAGCAGTGGCCGGACAGCAAGCTCCTACAATGAGCAGTTCTTC.

The rearrangement joins TRBV5-1 to TRBJ2-1, with 7 bases lining up with TRBD1. V lost 4 bases to trimming and J lost 0 bases; unmatched junction nucleotides: 10. Germline V gives CDR1 SGHRS, CDR2 YFSETQ. The CDR3 is made up of 17 amino acids. The CDR3 DNA is TGCGCCAGCAGCCCTCAATGGCGGACAGGCTCCTACAATGAGCAGTTCTTC. Encoded protein: CASSPQWRTGSYNEQFF.

The gene calls are TRBV28 and TRBJ2-2; D call uncertain. Deletions cut 7 bases from V and 4 bases from J, with 4 bases between. Germline CDR1 reads MDHEN; CDR2 reads SYDVKM. The CDR3 extends over 11 amino acids. CDR3 sequence (DNA): TGTGCCAGCACCCGCACCGGGGAGCTGTTTTTT. It translates to CASTRTGELFF.

The rearrangement links TRBV7-2 to TRBJ2-5; maybe TRBD1 (5 bases). The CDR3 is made up of 14 amino acids. Germline CDR1 reads SGHTA; CDR2 reads FQGNSA. V lost 2 bases, J lost 4 bases, and 11 bases lay in between. The CDR3 loop is CASSLKAGRETQYF. CDR3 DNA sequence: TGTGCCAGCAGCTTAAAGGCAGGGCGAGAGACCCAGTACTTC.

This chain joins TRBV5-1 and TRBJ2-3, with TRBD2 matching over 12 bases. Germline V gene sequence: CDR1 SGHRS, CDR2 YFSETQ. J was trimmed by 1 base and V by 0 bases; bases with no gene match: 3. The CDR3 extends over 17 amino acids. CDR3 coding DNA: TGCGCCAGCAGCTTGGGTCGACTAGCGGGGGGCACAGATACGCAGTATTTT. Translated: CASSLGRLAGGTDTQYF.

This clone was detected only a few times. This chain connects TRBV18 to TRBJ1-6; the match to TRBD1 covers 12 bases. Unmatched junction bases numbered 4, after V lost 3 bases and J lost 10 bases. Germline V gene sequence: CDR1 KGHSH, CDR2 LQKENI. The CDR3 has 15 residues. The CDR3 region has the DNA TGTGCCAGCTCACCGGGACAGGGGGCTAACTCACCCCTCCACTTT. This encodes CASSPGQGANSPLHF. Using reference TRBV18 and TRBJ1-6 for the parts outside the CDR3, the full variable domain is NAGVMQNPRHLVRRRGQEARLRCSPMKGHSHVYWYRQLPEEGLKFMVYLQKENIIDESGMPKERFSAEFPKEGPSILRIQQVVRGDSAAYFCASSPGQGANSPLHFGNGTRLTVT.

Comments on this clone: At one end, the junction sequence differs from germline, possibly due to a read error. The chain joins TRBV7-9 to TRBJ2-2; tentatively, D is TRBD2 (6 bases). Germline values: CDR1 SEHNR, CDR2 FQNEAQ (reference sequence). The CDR3 has 16 amino acids. The CDR3, as DNA: TGTTCCAGCAGCCCACCAGCGGAGGGGCGCACCGGGGAGCTGTTTTTT. Its protein product is CSSSPPAEGRTGELFF.

The CDR3 reads CASSHPGGAEKLFF. For the CDR3, the DNA is TGTGCCAGCAGTCACCCAGGGGGAGCTGAAAAACTGTTTTTT. V is TRBV25-1 and J is TRBJ1-4; 7 nucleotides match TRBD1. The CDR3 is made up of 14 amino acids. The V and J ends lost 5 bases and 7 bases, in that order; junction bases with no gene match: 7. The germline V gene has CDR1 MGHDK and CDR2 SYGVNS.

This clone appeared a few times. The CDR3 sequence: CASSSGQGAPGANVLTF. CDR3 nucleotide sequence: TGTGCCAGCAGCTCCGGACAGGGGGCGCCTGGGGCCAACGTCCTGACTTTC. The rearrangement links TRBV7-9 to TRBJ2-6; 11 nucleotides line up with TRBD1. CDR3 length: 17 amino acids. The germline V gene encodes CDR1 SEHNR and CDR2 FQNEAQ (reference sequence). The V segment lost 4 bases and the J segment 2 bases; nucleotides outside the gene matches: 4.

The genes are TRBV6-5 and TRBJ1-1; 8 bases fit TRBD1. V shed 2 bases and J 0 bases; nucleotides not matched to a gene: 5. The V gene's germline CDR1 is MNHEY and CDR2 SVGAGI. This CDR3 comprises 16 residues. The chain's CDR3 is CASSYGGTGLNTEAFF. The CDR3 DNA sequence: TGTGCCAGCAGTTACGGCGGGACAGGCCTGAACACTGAAGCTTTCTTT.

The gene calls are TRBV11-2 and TRBJ2-5, with 8 bases identical to TRBD1. The CDR3 spans 17 residues. The germline V gene encodes CDR1 SGHAT and CDR2 FQNNGV. V lost 5 bases and J lost 0; bases outside the gene matches: 11. The chain's CDR3 is CASSRHGDRGYQETQYF. The CDR3 nucleotides are TGTGCCAGCAGCCGGCATGGTGACAGGGGCTACCAAGAGACCCAGTACTTC.

This clone has a handful of counts. This chain connects TRBV7-9 to TRBJ2-4; a possible D gene is TRBD2 (7 bases). The CDR3 extends over 13 amino acids. Per the germline V gene, CDR1 is SEHNR and CDR2 is FQNEAQ (reference sequence). V lost 5 bases to trimming and J lost 6 bases, with 11 bases between them. This CDR3 reads CASSLGGGNIQYF. CDR3 in DNA: TGTGCCAGCAGCCTAGGGGGGGGAAACATTCAGTACTTC.

The count of this clone is one. The chain links TRBV4-3 to TRBJ1-1; tentatively, D is TRBD1 (6 bases). CDR1 and CDR2 (germline): LGHNA, YSLEER. The CDR3 has 12 residues. Trimming removed 0 bases from V and 10 bases from J, with 9 bases in between. The CDR3 here is CASSQEGAVAFF. Here the CDR3 DNA reads TGCGCCAGCAGCCAAGAGGGGGCTGTAGCTTTCTTT.

The chain joins TRBV14 to TRBJ2-4, with D possibly being TRBD2 (6 bases). In germline, CDR1 is SGHDN, CDR2 FVKESK. This CDR3 has 16 residues. The V gene lost 1 base and the J gene lost 5 bases, with 15 bases spanning the gap. In DNA, the CDR3 is TGTGCCAGCAGCCAAGGAAAAGGACTACGTCAAAACATTCAGTACTTC. This translates into CASSQGKGLRQNIQYF.

This clone was seen a few times. The V and J genes are TRBV19 and TRBJ1-3, with no clear D. Trimming took 3 bases from V and 0 from J, leaving 9 bases between them. CDR3 length equals 15 residues. CDR1 is LNHDA, CDR2 SQIVND, per germline (reference sequence). This CDR3 reads CASSIEFNSGNTIYF. The DNA of the CDR3 is TGTGCCAGTAGTATCGAGTTTAACTCTGGAAACACCATATATTTT.

V usage is TRBV4-3 and J usage is TRBJ2-7; tentatively, D is TRBD2 (6 bases). The germline V gene has CDR1 LGHNA and CDR2 YSLEER. The CDR3 sequence is 17 residues long. V gave up 0 bases and J gave up 5 bases, with 20 bases separating them. The CDR3 loop reads CASSQEILGRGRNEQYF. CDR3 nucleotides: TGCGCCAGCAGCCAAGAAATTTTAGGGCGGGGTAGAAACGAGCAGTACTTC.

This chain connects TRBV15 to TRBJ1-1; tentatively, D is TRBD1 (5 bases). V dropped 5 bases and J dropped 2 bases, with 12 bases sitting between them. This CDR3 has 14 amino acids. Germline CDR1 is LNHNV and CDR2 is YYDKDF (reference sequence). Here the CDR3 DNA reads TGTGCCACCAGCCTCGAAGGGGATAACACTGAAGCTTTCTTT. This gives the protein CATSLEGDNTEAFF. The variable domain in full, completed from reference TRBV15 and TRBJ1-1, reads DAMVIQNPRYQVTQFGKPVTLSCSQTLNHNVMYWYQQKSSQAPKLLFHYYDKDFNNEADTPDNFQSRRPNTSFCFLDIRSPGLGDTAMYLCATSLEGDNTEAFFGQGTRLTVV.

This clone was detected only a few times. The chain joins TRBV4-3 to TRBJ2-7; 10 bases agree with TRBD1. Germline CDR1 LGHNA, CDR2 YSLEER. CDR3 length: 14 amino acids. The J segment lost 1 base and the V segment lost 3 bases, leaving 0 bases of the junction unmatched. DNA of the CDR3: TGCGCCAGCAGCCAGGGACAGGGGTCCTACGAGCAGTACTTC. Encoded protein: CASSQGQGSYEQYF.

V gene TRBV10-3 combines with J gene TRBJ1-2; no definite D call. This CDR3 is 13 amino acids long. The germline V gene encodes CDR1 ENHRY and CDR2 SYGVKD. The V and J ends lost 2 bases and 8 bases respectively, with 12 bases between them. The CDR3 sequence: CAISEVRETGYTF. CDR3 nucleotide sequence: TGTGCCATCAGTGAGGTGAGGGAGACAGGCTACACCTTC.

The chain combines TRBV29-1 with TRBJ2-1; 8 bases line up with TRBD1. CDR1 and CDR2 (germline): SQVTM, ANQGSEA. CDR3 length: 12 amino acids. J was trimmed by 8 bases and V by 5 bases; bases with no gene match: 5. Here the CDR3 DNA reads TGCAGCGTTATACAGGGGGGCGATGAGCAGTTCTTC. It is translated as CSVIQGGDEQFF.

The chain uses TRBV2 and TRBJ1-4, with no clear D. This CDR3 has 17 amino acids. The V gene lost 5 bases and the J gene lost 0 bases, with 16 bases spanning the gap. Germline V gives CDR1 SNHLY, CDR2 FYNNEI. CDR3 in amino acids: CASSSLGLDATNEKLFF. The CDR3 DNA follows: TGTGCCAGCAGTTCCCTGGGCCTTGACGCAACTAATGAAAAACTGTTTTTT.

The J gene is TRBJ2-1, the V gene TRBV18; possible D gene TRBD2, 7 bases. The germline V gene has CDR1 KGHSH and CDR2 LQKENI. Trimming cost V 1 base and J 9 bases, with 13 bases left between them. This CDR3 comprises 14 residues. In DNA, the CDR3 is TGTGCCAGCTCACCACGTGCGGGGGCGGGTGAGCAGTTCTTC. Residues: CASSPRAGAGEQFF.

This chain uses TRBV11-1 with TRBJ2-5, with 9 nucleotides matching TRBD2. This CDR3 comprises 14 residues. CDR1 is SGHAT and CDR2 is FQDESV in the germline V gene (reference sequence). V lost 3 bases, J lost 2 bases, and 1 base stayed unmatched. The CDR3 sequence: CASSFSGGQETQYF. CDR3 sequence (DNA): TGTGCCAGCAGCTTTAGCGGGGGACAAGAGACCCAGTACTTC.

This clone was seen a handful of times. The gene calls are TRBV4-2 and TRBJ2-1; 10 positions match TRBD2. The CDR3 has 19 amino acids. Trimming cost V 4 bases and J 1 base; bases outside gene matches: 13. The germline gives CDR1 LGHNA, CDR2 YNFKEQ. The CDR3 DNA reads as TGTGCCAGCAGCCGAACTTTAGCGGGGGGTTCTCAGTCCTACAATGAGCAGTTCTTC. Its translation: CASSRTLAGGSQSYNEQFF.

This clone was counted at least ten times. This chain connects TRBV25-1 to TRBJ1-1; D gene ambiguous. The CDR3 length is 13 residues. Germline CDR1 is MGHDK and CDR2 is SYGVNS. Trimming shortened V by 3 bases and J by 11 bases, and 16 bases separated the two germline ends. The CDR3 sequence is CASSDAVGLEAFF. The DNA of the CDR3 is TGTGCCAGCAGTGATGCGGTCGGACTGGAGGCTTTCTTT.

As DNA, the CDR3 is TGTGCCAGCAGCCCCGGTTTGTACAATGAGCAGTTCTTC. It specifies CASSPGLYNEQFF. The chain is built from TRBV9 and TRBJ2-1; D uncertain. Trimming shortened V by 4 bases and J by 4 bases, and 9 bases separated the two germline ends. Germline-derived CDR1 and CDR2 are SGDLS and YYNGEE. The CDR3 is 13 amino acids.

In regard to this clone: One end of the junction fails to match germline, which may point to a read error. The chain combines TRBV29-1 with TRBJ2-7; unclear D gene. CDR1 SQVTM and CDR2 ANQGSEA come from the germline V gene. This CDR3 region has 12 residues. CDR3 protein: CSVPARPYGQYF. The DNA of the CDR3 is TGCAGCGTCCCTGCTAGGCCCTACGGGCAGTACTTC.

This chain uses TRBV29-1 with TRBJ2-4, with TRBD1 as a possible D gene (6 bases). V was shortened by 0 bases and J by 1 base, with 10 bases between the two germline ends. The V gene's germline CDR1 is SQVTM and CDR2 ANQGSEA. The CDR3 totals 15 residues. Written as DNA, the CDR3 is TGCAGCGTTGAAGATCAAACAGGGGCCAAAAACATTCAGTACTTC. Translating it yields CSVEDQTGAKNIQYF.